This TCR beta chain was captured in a study of cytomegalovirus exposure and HLA in healthy donors. Study outcomes and limitations: When analyzed later, the rates of TCR association showed variation by HLA locus, with DRB1 the most and HLA-C the fewest. As a later analysis showed, several of the most significant clusters appeared to be linked to common viral pathogens.

The V gene's germline CDR1 is SGHDN and CDR2 FVKESK. This CDR3 is built from 16 residues. Trimming cost V 4 bases and J 6 bases; bases outside gene matches: 14. Each of the donors was a healthy bone marrow donor. Concerning this clone itself: What it recognizes is unknown.

This PCR relied on a set of 60 Vbeta primers and 13 Jbeta primers. TCRdb's table, derived via immunoSEQ multiplex PCR, lists solely in-frame clones and lacks some. In the table there are some 100,000 clones, 75% of which are singletons. Input material: PBMCs. The chain has TRBV14 and TRBJ1-1; 7 nucleotides align to TRBD1. The TCR sequence derives from a male donor in good health and CMV-seropositive. CDR3 DNA sequence: TGTGCCAGCAGCCCATGGGACAGTCGGCGATCCGCTGAAGCTTTCTTT. Its protein product is CASSPWDSRRSAEAFF.